The present entry profiles one T cell receptor (beta chain) with its context. The data belong to a study of CD8 T cells in Susac syndrome. Sequencing of TCR beta was performed on blood CD8+ T cells and on blood CD4+ T cells. Both CD4+ and CD8+ T cells were negatively isolated, and TEMRA cells underwent FACS enrichment. Germline assignment: CDR1 LGHDT and CDR2 YNNKEL (reference sequence). The CDR3 extends over 17 amino acids. V shed 0 bases and J shed 0 bases, with 12 bases lying between them. When the RNA was reverse transcribed, random hexamers were used with an input of about 0.5 to 1 ug. It was immunoSEQ multiplex PCR that amplified TCR beta CDR3 across 54 Vbeta and 13 Jbeta. TCRdb fed the immunoSEQ multiplex PCR reads into MiXCR, producing one record per CDR3 protein. The table shows fewer than 150,000 distinct CDR3 sequences, with 90% to 95% occurring only once.

Sequences were obtained from CD4+ T cells from PBMCs. The source of this sequence is a human donor in good health. This chain links TRBV3-1 with TRBJ2-1; D is perhaps TRBD2 (6 bases). The CDR3 DNA follows: TGTGCCAGCAGCCAAGATCGGGGGAGCAGCTCCTACAATGAGCAGTTCTTC. Translation: CASSQDRGSSSYNEQFF.